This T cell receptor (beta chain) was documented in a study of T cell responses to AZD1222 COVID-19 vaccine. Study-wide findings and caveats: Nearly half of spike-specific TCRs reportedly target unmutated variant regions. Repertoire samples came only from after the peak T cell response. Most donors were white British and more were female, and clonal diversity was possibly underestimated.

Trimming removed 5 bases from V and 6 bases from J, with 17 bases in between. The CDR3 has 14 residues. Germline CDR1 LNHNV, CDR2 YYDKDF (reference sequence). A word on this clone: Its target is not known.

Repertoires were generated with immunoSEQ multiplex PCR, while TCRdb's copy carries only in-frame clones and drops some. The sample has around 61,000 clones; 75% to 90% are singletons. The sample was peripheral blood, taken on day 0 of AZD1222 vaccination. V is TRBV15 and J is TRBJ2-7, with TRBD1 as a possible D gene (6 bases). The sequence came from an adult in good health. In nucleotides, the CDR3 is TGTGCCACCAGCTCCTTAGGGGGAGTGAGCGAGCAGTACTTC. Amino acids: CATSSLGGVSEQYF.